This TCR beta chain was sequenced in a study of Tregs in tolerant kidney transplant recipients (dated by TCRdb to about 2019). About the full investigation: Transplants used related donors with nonmyeloablative bone marrow transplantation; mixed chimerism was transient in the human trials. TCRbeta sequencing was used in the study to identify donor-specific regulatory T cells before combined kidney and bone marrow transplantation, and the identified cells were then tracked after transplant. Study-wide conclusions, independent of this receptor: The study was limited by small patient numbers, and the findings need validation in larger populations and under other immunosuppression protocols. Biological reproducibility was not directly addressed, though technical replication error appeared minimal. Expanding Tregs with activated donor B cells appeared to identify the most biologically relevant and donor-specific TCRbeta repertoire. PCR primers changed over time for some patients, so nucleotide-level comparison across those patients' samples was not possible. In tolerant patients, donor-specific Tregs expanded more than Tregs overall, which suggests antigen-driven rather than nonspecific expansion.

With respect to this clone: Its antigen target is currently unknown. Per-base qualities were not stored, and no clone one base away is much larger.

For TCRbeta CDR3 sequencing, genomic DNA was extracted from sorted cells using the QIAGEN DNeasy Blood and Tissue Kit. High-throughput TCRbeta CDR3 sequencing, which included PCR amplification with bias correction and internal controls, was done commercially through immunoSEQ. Concerning the study's data processing: Unique productive TCRbeta sequences were defined by CDR3 nucleotide sequence where primers matched, and otherwise by CDR3 amino acid sequence together with Vbeta and Jbeta genes. To correct for sorting error, sequences found in more than one sorted population at a frequency ratio of 2:1 or less were discarded, and the remaining shared sequences were assigned to the population with the higher frequency. A sequence was defined as donor-reactive if the sequence was expanded at least 5-fold in CFSE-low cells compared with unstimulated cells and had a frequency of at least 0.01% in CFSE-low cells. Repertoire divergence was quantified by Jensen-Shannon divergence calculated from the top 100 TCRbeta sequences ranked by frequency. For samples with multiple sequencing runs, sorting error was corrected in each run separately before the runs were combined. In its TCRdb copy, this immuneACCESS table keeps in-frame sequences only and misses some clones. Where compared with another copy, unresolved V genes explain less than half of these, and the others have no known cause. The V and J calls and clone size come from that table; D and trimming were worked out from the DNA. The sample records about 77,000 clones, 95% to 98% of which are singletons. The ten largest account for around 0.6% of the sample.

Interpreted using the paper, the time point label stands for: blood sample drawn before combined kidney and bone marrow transplant. Unstimulated Tregs (CD4+CD25+CD127-), CD4+ non-Tregs (CD4+CD25-), CD4 and CD8 cells were FACS-sorted from thawed PBMCs. 4 combined kidney and bone marrow transplant recipients from the ITN036ST trial were included as patients, and samples were available only from these trial subjects. Healthy control blood was processed to PBMCs with a Ficoll density gradient and then cryopreserved, whereas patient PBMCs were collected both before and after transplant. Counted from cysteine to phenylalanine, this CDR3 has 13 amino acids. Only the CDR3 DNA is retained, 39 bases long and in frame from the first base. V lost 2 bases and J lost 5 bases; the stretch between them is 9 bases long. The germline V gene gives CDR1 as MNHNS and CDR2 as SASEGT.

Sequencing was performed on CD4+ T cells from blood, taken before the transplant. The origin of this receptor is a human donor who received a combined kidney and bone marrow transplant. The rearrangement joined TRBV6-1 to TRBJ1-1; tentative D gene TRBD1, with 6 bases matching. The DNA is TGTGCCAGCAGTGAAACAGGGATTACTGAAGCTTTCTTT. Its amino acids are CASSETGITEAFF.